Detailed here is one T cell receptor beta chain. What it binds is unknown. With 5 bases clipped from V and 8 bases from J, the junction kept 11 bases outside the gene matches. This CDR3 is built from 15 residues. Germline CDR1 SGHAT, CDR2 FQDESV (reference sequence). The data stem from a study of OX40 agonist ivuxolimab in advanced cancers. Patients were ruled out by autoimmune disease history or systemic immunosuppression. Sampling of blood occurred at baseline, cycle 4 day 1, and cycle 7 day 1. The method was immunoSEQ multiplex PCR; TCRdb's version includes in-frame clones alone and lacks a portion of them. The sample contains tens of thousands of clones, around four fifths of which appear only once. Findings and limits, study-wide: Near-lowest levels of clonal expansion characterized partial responders at 0.1-3.0 mg/kg. CD8+ T cells (on average) carried more expanded clones than CD4+ T cells.

V is TRBV11-1 and J is TRBJ1-4; 7 bases map to TRBD1. The sample in question was CD4+ or CD8+ T cells sorted from blood, obtained in a trial of the OX40 agonist ivuxolimab. The sequence was obtained from an adult with an advanced solid tumor such as melanoma, head and neck, liver or kidney cancer. CDR3 sequence reads: CASSLWTGEGEKLFF. Here the CDR3 DNA reads TGTGCCAGCAGCCTTTGGACAGGAGAAGGAGAAAAACTGTTTTTT.